A single sample gave rise to the 13 T cell receptor beta chains below, sequenced in a study of T cells in Graves' hyperthyroidism and ophthalmopathy. Regions amplified from RNA transcripts were the TCR beta CDR3 regions. The HTBI set primed first-round TCR CDR3 RT-PCR. TCRdb used MiXCR to reprocess the multiplex PCR reads, holding one entry per CDR3 protein. The sample yields tens of thousands of distinct CDR3 sequences, approximately 52% seen once. The sequenced sample was blood. All receptors derive from a woman in her thirties or forties with Graves' ophthalmopathy.

This clonotype has just a few counts. The chain joins TRBV18 to TRBJ2-5; D is ambiguous. Trimming shortened V by 3 bases and J by 2 bases, and 10 bases separated the two germline ends. The CDR3 is made up of 14 amino acids. Germline V CDR1 and CDR2: KGHSH, LQKENI. In DNA, the CDR3 is TGTGCCAGCTCACCCACTGGGGTACAAGAGACCCAGTACTTC. Protein: CASSPTGVQETQYF.

This clonotype has ten or more counts. The CDR3 reads CASTGVYNSPLHF. CDR3 DNA sequence: TGTGCCAGCACCGGAGTATATAATTCACCCCTCCACTTT. This sequence joins TRBV27 and TRBJ1-6; no clear D gene. The germline V gene encodes CDR1 MNHEY and CDR2 SMNVEV (reference sequence). V lost 7 bases, J lost 4 bases, and 8 bases lay in between. This CDR3 has 13 residues.

This clonotype was counted many times. The chain uses TRBV7-3 and TRBJ2-2; the match to TRBD1 covers 7 bases. Germline values: CDR1 SGHTA, CDR2 FQGTGA. The CDR3 runs to 14 residues. Trimming took 5 bases from V and 5 from J; bases not matched to a gene: 5. The DNA for the CDR3 is TGTGCCAGCAGCAAAGGGACAGCTACCGGGGAGCTGTTTTTT. It translates to CASSKGTATGELFF.

V is TRBV9 and J is TRBJ1-5; no definite D call. V was trimmed by 2 bases and J by 0 bases, leaving 9 bases between them. Germline V gives CDR1 SGDLS, CDR2 YYNGEE. This CDR3 is 15 amino acids long. The CDR3 reads CASSVGRDSNQPQHF. CDR3 nucleotide sequence: TGTGCCAGCAGCGTCGGAAGGGATAGCAATCAGCCCCAGCATTTT.

V gene TRBV5-8 combines with J gene TRBJ1-2, with D hard to call. Germline V gene data show CDR1 as SGHTS and CDR2 as YDEGEE. V dropped 7 bases and J dropped 8 bases, with 24 bases sitting between them. The CDR3 runs to 15 residues. The CDR3 sequence: CASGLGESGLYGYTF. CDR3 bases: TGTGCCAGCGGCCTCGGGGAGTCAGGACTTTACGGCTACACCTTC.

This clonotype has a count of ten or more. The rearrangement links TRBV12-3 or TRBV12-4 to TRBJ1-3; D call uncertain. CDR3 length equals 12 residues. V shed 1 base and J shed 6 bases, with 4 bases lying between them. This chain's CDR3 is CASSLVENTIYF. DNA of the CDR3: TGTGCCAGCAGTTTAGTGGAAAACACCATATATTTT.

This clonotype was found many times. This chain joins TRBV9 and TRBJ2-3; 11 positions agree with TRBD2. V shed 0 bases and J 5 bases; nucleotides not matched to a gene: 5. The germline CDR1 and CDR2 sequences are SGDLS and YYNGEE. This CDR3 region has 16 residues. In DNA form, the CDR3 reads TGTGCCAGCAGCGTAGTAGTAGCGGGAGGGAAAGATACGCAGTATTTT. Its protein product is CASSVVVAGGKDTQYF.

This chain links TRBV19 with TRBJ1-5, with D uncertain. Per the germline V gene, CDR1 is LNHDA and CDR2 is SQIVND (reference sequence). The CDR3 covers 16 residues. Trimming took 10 bases from V and 7 from J, leaving 26 bases between them. The CDR3 spells CATKLAGGGYEQPQHF. CDR3 coding DNA: TGTGCCACGAAACTAGCGGGAGGTGGGTACGAGCAGCCCCAGCATTTT.

This clonotype was counted many times. It is likely a read error, because the conserved phenylalanine at the end of the CDR3 is missing. The chain combines TRBV11-3 with TRBJ2-2; D unclear. CDR1 is SGHNT and CDR2 is YENEEA in the germline V gene. Trimming removed 5 bases from V and 1 base from J, with 2 bases in between. There are 12 residues in the CDR3. CDR3 sequence reads: CASSENTGELFL. The CDR3 DNA follows: TGTGCCAGCAGCGAGAACACCGGGGAGCTGTTTCTT.

This clonotype has only one observation. The chain links TRBV2 to TRBJ1-6; weak D call: TRBD1 (5 bases). CDR3 length equals 14 residues. Germline CDR1 SNHLY, CDR2 FYNNEI. V was clipped by 3 bases and J by 7 bases, with 10 bases between them. The CDR3 loop reads CASSDPGPNSPLHF. The CDR3 nucleotides are TGTGCCAGCAGTGACCCGGGGCCAAATTCACCCCTCCACTTT.

The chain links TRBV7-2 to TRBJ2-7, with 16 bases aligning to TRBD2. CDR1 and CDR2 (germline): SGHTA, FQGNSA. The CDR3 is 18 amino acids. V lost 3 bases and J lost 2; bases outside the gene matches: 7. The CDR3, as DNA: TGTGCCAGCAGCTTCTCCGGGACTAGCGGGGGGGCACCCTACGAGCAGTACTTC. Translated, it gives CASSFSGTSGGAPYEQYF.

This clonotype is medium-sized (0.01 to 0.1%). The rearrangement uses TRBV29-1 and TRBJ1-4; tentatively, D is TRBD1 (6 bases). The CDR3 has 14 residues. Germline values: CDR1 SQVTM, CDR2 ANQGSEA. Trimming shortened V by 5 bases and J by 2 bases, and 12 bases separated the two germline ends. In DNA, the CDR3 is TGCAGCGTTAGGAACAGGGCCACTAATGAAAAACTGTTTTTT. Translation: CSVRNRATNEKLFF.

This chain links TRBV20-1 with TRBJ2-5; D perhaps matches TRBD2 (5 bases). Trimming took 0 bases from V and 9 from J, leaving 20 bases between them. CDR1 is DFQATT and CDR2 is SNEGSKA in the germline V gene (reference sequence). This CDR3 region has 15 residues. The CDR3 region is CSARDGAPSNQPQYF. CDR3 bases: TGCAGTGCTAGAGATGGAGCTCCTAGCAATCAGCCCCAGTACTTC.